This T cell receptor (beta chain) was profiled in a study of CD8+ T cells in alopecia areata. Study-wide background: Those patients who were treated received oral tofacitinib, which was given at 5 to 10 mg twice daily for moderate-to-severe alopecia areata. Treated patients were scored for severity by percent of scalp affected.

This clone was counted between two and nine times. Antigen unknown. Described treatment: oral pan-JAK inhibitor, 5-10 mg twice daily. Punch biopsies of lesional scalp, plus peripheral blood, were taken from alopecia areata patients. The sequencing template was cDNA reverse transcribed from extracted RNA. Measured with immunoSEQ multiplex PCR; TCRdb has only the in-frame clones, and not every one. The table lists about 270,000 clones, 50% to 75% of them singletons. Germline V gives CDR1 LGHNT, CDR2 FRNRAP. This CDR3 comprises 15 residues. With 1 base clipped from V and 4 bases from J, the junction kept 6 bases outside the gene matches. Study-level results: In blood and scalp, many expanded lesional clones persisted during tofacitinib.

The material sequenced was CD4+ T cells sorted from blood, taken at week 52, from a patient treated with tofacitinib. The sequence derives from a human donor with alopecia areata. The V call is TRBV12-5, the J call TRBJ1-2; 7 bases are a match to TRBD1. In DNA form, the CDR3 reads TGTGCTAGTGGTTTGGACAGGGGCCTCTTCTATGGCTACACCTTC. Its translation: CASGLDRGLFYGYTF.